One TCR beta chain is described in this entry. No antigen is known for it. There are no base qualities to consult, and no much larger clone falls within one base. The record originates from a study of T cell clonotyping in hematopoietic cell transplantation (dated by TCRdb to 2020 to 2022). About the full investigation: A total of 130 or so blood samples were gathered in the study from fewer than 40 consecutive transplant recipients along with their related donors. Patient recruitment ran from late 2015 to early 2017, and follow-up continued until September 2020 or death. The investigation overall reported the following: Donor and pretransplant recipient Inverse Simpson Index values predicted broader posttransplant TCR repertoire diversity. Recipient TCR diversity fell after transplant, with pathologically expanded clonotypes rising progressively from day 30 to day 180. Just a small fraction of recipient repertoires overlapped with donor repertoires, and more than 97% appeared de novo at the given depth. The sample size was limited, and CD4 and CD8 repertoire contributions could not be separated because cells were not sorted.

In light of the paper, this sample's time point label describes: 100 days after allo-HCT. Blood from recipients was drawn roughly 28 days before transplant, then again at days 30, 100 and 180 after transplant. Nuclei Lysis Solution was used to extract genomic DNA from fresh or cryopreserved unfractionated peripheral blood mononuclear cells. The germline V gene (reference sequence) yields SEHNR for CDR1 and FQNEAQ for CDR2. There are 17 amino acids in the CDR3, from cysteine to phenylalanine inclusive. Just CDR3 DNA is preserved here, 51 bases in frame from base 1. With the immunoSEQ assay, which is a bias-controlled multiplex PCR relying on V- and J-specific primers, TCR beta CDR3 regions were amplified from genomic DNA. A second PCR step added a proprietary barcode and Illumina adapter sequences to the CDR3 amplicons. An Illumina MiSeq instrument was used for sequencing of the CDR3 libraries. In the paper's pipeline: Export and quality control were done with immunoSEQ Analyzer 3.0, while downstream analyses used R Bioconductor and Immunarch. Only productive rearrangements within the normalized downsampled data set were used in the calculation of repertoire metrics. In the normalized cohort, a clonotype counted as pathologically expanded if the clonotype was larger than 5 templates. The Inverse Simpson Index served as the measure of repertoire diversity. CMV-specificity analyses were carried out on the non-normalized data set to capture all clonotypes. This is the immuneACCESS table as TCRdb keeps it, with only in-frame sequences that have V and J called. A part of the clones is gone; compared with another copy, unresolved V genes explain less than half, and the rest is unexplained. V, J and clone size derive from that table, while D and trimming were established from the DNA sequence. Recorded for this sample are about 17,000 clones; approximately 81% of them occurred a single time. In total, the top ten clones hold roughly 4.2% of the sample.

The V gene is TRBV7-9 and the J gene is TRBJ2-5, and 12 junctional nucleotides match TRBD2. TRBJ2-7 matches the DNA end more closely, so the J call is doubtful. This clonotype originated in a male patient in his sixties or seventies who had an allogeneic stem cell transplant from a related donor, so the T cells may come from the graft donor. Some clones in this sample may be carry-over from other donors' samples. The specimen comprised PBMCs, sampled 100 days after allogeneic stem cell transplant. The bases are TGTGCCAGCAGCTACCGGACTAGCGGGGCCGATTACTACGAGCAGTACTTC. Its protein is CASSYRTSGADYYEQYF.